This TCR beta chain was identified during a study of early T cells in non-severe SARS-CoV-2 infection (dated by TCRdb to about 2021). Regarding the complete study: Because TCR sequencing was done on bulk RNA from unsorted whole blood, the alpha and beta chains could not be paired. The study at large found these results: VDJdb matching was skewed toward anti-spike CD8 responses and likely underestimated virus-specific expansions by missing private and CD4 specificities.

The study was a case-control design nested within a healthcare worker cohort in London, UK, with weekly nasopharyngeal swab PCR tests and blood sampling. Healthcare workers were recruited during the week of the UK lockdown, between 23 and 31 March 2020, and followed weekly for up to roughly 15 weeks. Libraries were built with 5' RACE. The reads were generated on a NextSeq 500. The TCR library protocol attached unique molecular identifiers to individual cDNA molecules to correct for sequencing error and PCR bias. Both TCR alpha and beta chains were sequenced, and tight co-correlation was observed between alpha and beta sequence abundances in each sample. From the authors' description of their analysis: Decombinator V4 was used to annotate the V gene, J gene and CDR3 of the TCR sequences. Expanded TCRs were defined as changing significantly between any two time points under a Poisson model with p below 0.0001. TCR abundances were normalised to the total number of TCRs sequenced per sample and expressed as counts per million. TRAV1-2 paired with TRAJ12, TRAJ20 or TRAJ33 defined MAIT TCRs, while TRAV10 paired with TRAJ18 defined iNKT TCRs. VDJdb, accessed 1 November 2021, was searched for CMV, EBV and SARS-CoV-2 annotated TCRs, excluding TCRs annotated for multiple antigens. Starting from the raw public reads, TCRdb applied fastp trimming at Q25, assembled clones with MiXCR and retained in-frame beta chains. Rows merge per CDR3 protein into single entries with the most common DNA and genes. Here the V and J calls rest on TCRdb's processing, not on the authors' analysis. Present in this sample are fewer than 30,000 distinct CDR3 sequences, roughly 4% of which were seen just once. In total, the top ten clones hold about 4% of the sample.

Ten or more counts support this clonotype. The target of this receptor is not known. Base qualities are not recorded, but no much larger clone differs from it by a single base. CDR1 DFQATT and CDR2 SNEGSKA are derived from the germline V gene (reference sequence). V lost 0 bases and J lost 0 bases; the stretch between them is 8 bases long. The CDR3, cysteine through phenylalanine, is 14 amino acids long. Here the CDR3 DNA is all that survives: 42 bases in frame from base 1. The material sequenced was whole blood. The chain employs TRBV20-1 and TRBJ1-1, with no confidently assigned D gene. The sequence was obtained from an adult who was a healthcare worker with PCR-confirmed SARS-CoV-2 infection or an uninfected control (not recorded which). The CDR3 reads CSARDRTVNTEAFF. In nucleotide form, the sequence is TGCAGTGCTAGAGATAGGACGGTGAACACTGAAGCTTTCTTT.